The T cell receptor beta chain described here comes from a study of blood T cell repertoires in COVID-19. Study in general: Sources were T cells, B-cell-depleted T cells, or PBMCs; the material itself was cDNA or gDNA.

In the original workflow: It was from reference gene primer amplification that nucleated cell counts were estimated. Sequencing used immunoSEQ multiplex PCR; TCRdb keeps in-frame clones, though not all of them. That table supplies the V and J calls and clone size; D and trimming were determined from the DNA. The repertoire holds roughly 54,000 clones, with under 90% as singletons. V dropped 1 base and J dropped 4; count of bases not matched to a gene: 10. The CDR3 length is 17 residues. CDR1 is SGHRS and CDR2 is YFSETQ in the germline V gene. The receptor's source is a man between 45 and 60 years old with acute or convalescent COVID-19. V is TRBV5-1 and J is TRBJ2-2; TRBD1 agrees at 7 bases. Sequenced input: peripheral blood. CDR3 residues: CASSLLTGFSSTGELFF. In DNA, the CDR3 is TGCGCCAGCAGCTTGCTGACAGGGTTCTCGAGCACCGGGGAGCTGTTTTTT.